This T cell receptor (beta chain) was sequenced for a study of CD8 T cells in Susac syndrome. Trimming pared 3 bases from V and 2 bases from J, leaving 10 bases between. The CDR3 is made up of 14 amino acids. Reverse transcription used roughly 0.45 to 1 ug RNA and random hexamers. TCRdb re-analysed the immunoSEQ multiplex PCR reads in MiXCR, keeping a single row per CDR3 protein. The sample has about 190,000 distinct CDR3 sequences; approximately 95% are singletons. Input material: CD8+ T cells from PBMCs. The sequence came from a human donor with Susac syndrome. This chain links TRBV12-3 or TRBV12-4 with TRBJ1-1, with D possibly matching TRBD1 (5 bases). The CDR3 spells CASSFEGRNTEAFF. CDR3 coding DNA: TGTGCCAGCAGTTTTGAGGGGCGTAACACTGAAGCTTTCTTT.